This T cell receptor (beta chain) was recovered during a study of shared clonotypes between healthy human individuals. Study details: Ranging from 18 to 49 in age, donors were a couple of women and a few men. Overall study findings and caveats: Researchers sampled only blood; tissue repertoires likely differ. All-four-donor shared clonotypes had higher generation probabilities than non-shared clonotypes did.

V gave up 2 bases and J gave up 0 bases, with 15 bases separating them. The CDR3 totals 17 residues. Germline CDR1 is SGHRS and CDR2 is YFSETQ. In the original processing: ImmunoSEQ gave junction-only sequences without quality scores, so filtering differed. Profiling relied on immunoSEQ multiplex PCR, and the TCRdb table lists in-frame clones only, not all of them. V and J calls and clone size are given by that table; D and trimming were obtained from the DNA. The profile covers under 1 million clones, with around 96% appearing a single time and under 0.3% taken by the ten largest. Comment on this clone: Antigen: not known.

Only CD45RO-negative cells positively selected for CCR7 counted as naive CD8 cells, so terminally differentiated effector memory CD45RA+ cells were excluded. The chain combines TRBV5-1 with TRBJ2-1; tentative D call: TRBD2 (6 bases). This receptor was taken from a man aged 25-40 years in good health. Sequencing was done on a sample of naive CD8+ T cells sorted from blood. CDR3 region: CASSFPSEMSSYNEQFF. Written as DNA, the CDR3 is TGCGCCAGCAGCTTTCCTAGCGAGATGAGCTCCTACAATGAGCAGTTCTTC.